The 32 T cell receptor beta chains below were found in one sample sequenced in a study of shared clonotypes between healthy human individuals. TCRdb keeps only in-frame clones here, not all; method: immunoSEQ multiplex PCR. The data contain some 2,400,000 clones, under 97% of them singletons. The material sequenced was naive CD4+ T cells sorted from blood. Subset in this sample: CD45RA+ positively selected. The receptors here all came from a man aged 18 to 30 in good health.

The CDR3 DNA sequence: TGTGCCTCCCCGTCGGACTTACTAGCTCTGAGGGATACGCAGTATTTT. Translating gives CASPSDLLALRDTQYF. The chain joins TRBV2 to TRBJ2-3, with a possible D match to TRBD2 (6 bases). The V and J ends lost 11 bases and 6 bases respectively, with 27 bases between them. The CDR3 covers 16 residues. Germline V gene lookup returns CDR1 SNHLY and CDR2 FYNNEI.

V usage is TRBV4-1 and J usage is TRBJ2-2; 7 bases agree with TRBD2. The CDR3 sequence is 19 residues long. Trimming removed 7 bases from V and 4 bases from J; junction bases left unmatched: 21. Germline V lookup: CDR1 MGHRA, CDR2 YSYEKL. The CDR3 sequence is CASTSKSREGSGVTGELFF. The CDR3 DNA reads TGCGCCAGCACCTCCAAATCCAGGGAGGGTAGTGGAGTCACCGGGGAGCTGTTTTTT.

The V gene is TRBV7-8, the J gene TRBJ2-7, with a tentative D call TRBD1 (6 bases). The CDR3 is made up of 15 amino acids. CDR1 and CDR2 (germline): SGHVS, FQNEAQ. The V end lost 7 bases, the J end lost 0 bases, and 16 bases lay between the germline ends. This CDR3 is CASTLNRETSYEQYF. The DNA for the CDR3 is TGTGCCAGCACCCTGAACAGGGAAACCTCCTACGAGCAGTACTTC.

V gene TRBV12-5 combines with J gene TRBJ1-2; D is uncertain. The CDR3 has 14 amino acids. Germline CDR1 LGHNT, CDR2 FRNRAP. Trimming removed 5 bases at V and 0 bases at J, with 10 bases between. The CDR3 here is CASGAQRSNYGYTF. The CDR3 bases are TGTGCTAGTGGTGCGCAGAGATCTAACTATGGCTACACCTTC.

CDR3 DNA sequence: TGTGCCAGCAGTTCACAGGGGGAGAGCCCCTACGAGCAGTACTTC. This gives the protein CASSSQGESPYEQYF. This chain uses TRBV28 with TRBJ2-7; 8 bases agree with TRBD1. Germline CDR1 and CDR2: MDHEN and SYDVKM. With V trimmed by 4 bases and J by 2 bases, 7 bases remained unmatched. The CDR3 has 15 amino acids. The full variable domain, rest sourced from reference TRBV28 and TRBJ2-7, is DVKVTQSSRYLVKRTGEKVFLECVQDMDHENMFWYRQDPGLGLRLIYFSYDVKMKEKGDIPEGYSVSREKKERFSLILESASTNQTSMYLCASSSQGESPYEQYFGPGTRLTVT.

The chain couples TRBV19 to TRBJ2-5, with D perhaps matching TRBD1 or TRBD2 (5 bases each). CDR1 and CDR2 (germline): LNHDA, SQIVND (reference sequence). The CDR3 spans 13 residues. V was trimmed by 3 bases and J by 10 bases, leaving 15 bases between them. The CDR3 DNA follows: TGTGCCAGTAGTATTGGGACCCTCAGGGACCAGTACTTC. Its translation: CASSIGTLRDQYF.

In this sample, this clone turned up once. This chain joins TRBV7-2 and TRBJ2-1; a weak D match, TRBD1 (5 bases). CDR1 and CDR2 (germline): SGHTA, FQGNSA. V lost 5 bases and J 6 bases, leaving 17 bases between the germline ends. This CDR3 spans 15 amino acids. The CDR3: CASSPRRGLGNEQFF. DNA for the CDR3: TGTGCCAGCAGCCCCCGTAGGGGATTGGGCAATGAGCAGTTCTTC.

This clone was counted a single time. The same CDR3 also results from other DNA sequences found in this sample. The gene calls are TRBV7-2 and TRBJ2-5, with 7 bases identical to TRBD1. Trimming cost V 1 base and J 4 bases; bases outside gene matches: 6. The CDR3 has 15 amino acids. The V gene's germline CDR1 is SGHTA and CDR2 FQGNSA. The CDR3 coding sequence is TGTGCCAGCAGCTTAGGAGACAGGGATCGAGAGACCCAGTACTTC. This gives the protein CASSLGDRDRETQYF.

The CDR3 sequence is CASSLNGAVEAFF. CDR3 bases: TGTGCCAGCAGCCTTAATGGGGCAGTAGAAGCTTTCTTT. The chain links TRBV4-2 to TRBJ1-1; a possible D gene is TRBD1 (5 bases). CDR1 is LGHNA and CDR2 is YNFKEQ in the germline V gene. CDR3 length: 13 amino acids. V lost 4 bases and J lost 8, with 14 bases in between.

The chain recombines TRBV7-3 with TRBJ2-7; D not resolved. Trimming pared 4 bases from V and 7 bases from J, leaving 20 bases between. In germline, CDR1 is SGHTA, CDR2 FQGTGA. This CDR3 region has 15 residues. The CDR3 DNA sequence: TGTGCCAGCAGCTCAAAAGGTGCCCCCCTTTGGGAGCAGTACTTC. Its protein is CASSSKGAPLWEQYF.

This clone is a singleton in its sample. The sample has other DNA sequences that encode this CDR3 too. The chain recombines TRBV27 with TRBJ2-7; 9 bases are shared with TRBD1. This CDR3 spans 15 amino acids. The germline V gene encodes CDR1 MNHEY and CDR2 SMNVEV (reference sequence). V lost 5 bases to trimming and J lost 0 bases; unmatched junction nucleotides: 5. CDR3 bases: TGTGCCAGCAGTCTCAAGGGACAGGGCTCCTACGAGCAGTACTTC. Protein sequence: CASSLKGQGSYEQYF.

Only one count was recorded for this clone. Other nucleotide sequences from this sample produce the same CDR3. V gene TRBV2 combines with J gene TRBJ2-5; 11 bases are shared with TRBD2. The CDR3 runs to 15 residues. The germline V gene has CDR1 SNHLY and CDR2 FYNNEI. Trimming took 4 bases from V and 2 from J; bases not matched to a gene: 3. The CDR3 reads CASSGTSGGQETQYF. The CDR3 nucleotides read TGTGCCAGCAGTGGTACTAGCGGGGGTCAAGAGACCCAGTACTTC.

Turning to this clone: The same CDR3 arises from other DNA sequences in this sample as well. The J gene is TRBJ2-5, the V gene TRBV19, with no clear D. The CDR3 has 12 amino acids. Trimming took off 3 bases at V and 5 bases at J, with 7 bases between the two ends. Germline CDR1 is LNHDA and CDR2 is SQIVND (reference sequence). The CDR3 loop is CASSIHGETQYF. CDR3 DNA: TGTGCCAGTAGTATTCATGGGGAGACCCAGTACTTC.

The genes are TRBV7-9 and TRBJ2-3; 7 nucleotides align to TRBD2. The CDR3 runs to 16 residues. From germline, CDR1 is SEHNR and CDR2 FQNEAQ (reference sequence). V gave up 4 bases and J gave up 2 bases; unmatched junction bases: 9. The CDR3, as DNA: TGTGCCAGCAGCTCTCCCCTTAGCGGGCCCACAGATACGCAGTATTTT. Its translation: CASSSPLSGPTDTQYF.

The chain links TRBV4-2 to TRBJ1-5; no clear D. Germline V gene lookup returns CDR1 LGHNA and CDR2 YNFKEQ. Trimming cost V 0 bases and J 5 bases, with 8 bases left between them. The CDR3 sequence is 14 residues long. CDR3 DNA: TGTGCCAGCAGCCAAGAAGGTGGGGATCAGCCCCAGCATTTT. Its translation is CASSQEGGDQPQHF.

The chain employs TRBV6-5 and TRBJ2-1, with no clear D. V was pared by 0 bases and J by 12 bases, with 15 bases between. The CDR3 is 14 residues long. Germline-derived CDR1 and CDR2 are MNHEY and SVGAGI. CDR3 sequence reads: CASSYSRTLQGQFF. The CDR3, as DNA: TGTGCCAGCAGTTACTCGAGGACCCTGCAAGGGCAGTTCTTC.

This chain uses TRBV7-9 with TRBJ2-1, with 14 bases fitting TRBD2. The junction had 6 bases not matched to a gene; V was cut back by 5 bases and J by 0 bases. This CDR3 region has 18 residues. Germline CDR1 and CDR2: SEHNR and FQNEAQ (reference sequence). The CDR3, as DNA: TGTGCCAGCAGCAGGGGACTAGCGGGGGCAAGCTCCTACAATGAGCAGTTCTTC. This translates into CASSRGLAGASSYNEQFF.

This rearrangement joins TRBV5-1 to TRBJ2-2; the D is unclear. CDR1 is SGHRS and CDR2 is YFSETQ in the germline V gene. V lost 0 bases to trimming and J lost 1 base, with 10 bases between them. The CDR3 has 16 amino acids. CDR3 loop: CASSLGASKNTGELFF. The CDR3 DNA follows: TGCGCCAGCAGCTTGGGTGCCAGTAAGAACACCGGGGAGCTGTTTTTT.

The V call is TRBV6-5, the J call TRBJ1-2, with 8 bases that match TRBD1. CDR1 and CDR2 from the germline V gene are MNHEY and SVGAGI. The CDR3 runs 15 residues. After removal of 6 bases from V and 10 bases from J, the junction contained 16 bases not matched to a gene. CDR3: CASRRGQATTGVYTF. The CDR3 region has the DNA TGTGCCAGCAGGAGGGGACAGGCGACGACCGGTGTCTACACCTTC.

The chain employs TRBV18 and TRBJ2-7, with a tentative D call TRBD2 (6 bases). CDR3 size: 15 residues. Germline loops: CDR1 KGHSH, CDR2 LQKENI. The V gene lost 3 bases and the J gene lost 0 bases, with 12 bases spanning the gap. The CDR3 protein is CASSPSGVSSYEQYF. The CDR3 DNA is TGTGCCAGCTCACCCTCGGGGGTCAGCTCCTACGAGCAGTACTTC.

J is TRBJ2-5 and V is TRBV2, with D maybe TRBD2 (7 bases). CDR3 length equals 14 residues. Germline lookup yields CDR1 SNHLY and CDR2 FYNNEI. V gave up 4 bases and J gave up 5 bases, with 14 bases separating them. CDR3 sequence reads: CASSVGGARETQYF. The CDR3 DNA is TGTGCCAGCAGTGTGGGGGGGGCGCGGGAGACCCAGTACTTC.

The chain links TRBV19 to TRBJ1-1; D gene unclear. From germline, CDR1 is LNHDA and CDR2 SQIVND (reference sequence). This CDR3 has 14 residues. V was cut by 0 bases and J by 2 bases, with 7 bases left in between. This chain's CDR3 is CASSIDGVNTEAFF. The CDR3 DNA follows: TGTGCCAGTAGTATAGATGGGGTTAACACTGAAGCTTTCTTT.

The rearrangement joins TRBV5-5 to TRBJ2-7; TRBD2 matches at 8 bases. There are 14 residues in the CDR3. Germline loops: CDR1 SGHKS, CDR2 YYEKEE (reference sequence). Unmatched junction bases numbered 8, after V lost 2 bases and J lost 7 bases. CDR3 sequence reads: CASSLSGGLGEQYF. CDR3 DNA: TGTGCCAGCAGCTTATCGGGAGGGCTTGGGGAGCAGTACTTC.

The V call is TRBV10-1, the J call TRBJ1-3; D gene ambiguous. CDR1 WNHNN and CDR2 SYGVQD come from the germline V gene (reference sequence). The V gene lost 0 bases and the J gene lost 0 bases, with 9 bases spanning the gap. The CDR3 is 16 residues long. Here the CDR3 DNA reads TGCGCCAGCAGTGAGTCGTCTCAGATCTCTGGAAACACCATATATTTT. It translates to CASSESSQISGNTIYF.

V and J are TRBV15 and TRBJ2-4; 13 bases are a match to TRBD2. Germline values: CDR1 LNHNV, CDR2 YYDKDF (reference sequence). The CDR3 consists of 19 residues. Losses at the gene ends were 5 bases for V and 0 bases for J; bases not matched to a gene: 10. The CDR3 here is CATSARLAGGQVAKNIQYF. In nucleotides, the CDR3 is TGTGCCACCAGCGCCAGACTAGCGGGGGGCCAAGTAGCCAAAAACATTCAGTACTTC.

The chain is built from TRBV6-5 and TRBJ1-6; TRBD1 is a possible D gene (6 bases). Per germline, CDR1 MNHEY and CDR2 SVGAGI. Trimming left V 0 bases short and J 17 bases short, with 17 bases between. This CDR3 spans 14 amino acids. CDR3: CASSYSRLGGPIHF. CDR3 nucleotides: TGTGCCAGCAGTTACTCGCGCCTCGGGGGGCCTATCCACTTT.

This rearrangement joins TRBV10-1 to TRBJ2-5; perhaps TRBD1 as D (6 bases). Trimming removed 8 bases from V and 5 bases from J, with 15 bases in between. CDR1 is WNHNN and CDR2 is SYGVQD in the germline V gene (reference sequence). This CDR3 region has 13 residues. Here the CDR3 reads CASSDSFGETQYF. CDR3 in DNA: TGCGCCAGCTCGGACAGTTTTGGGGAGACCCAGTACTTC.

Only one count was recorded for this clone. CDR3 sequence reads: CASSAGGLAGGYEQFF. The CDR3 bases are TGCGCCAGCAGCGCGGGGGGACTAGCGGGAGGGTACGAGCAGTTCTTC. The chain recombines TRBV5-1 with TRBJ2-1; 16 bases map to TRBD2. Trimming removed 4 bases from V and 10 bases from J; junction bases left unmatched: 8. This CDR3 is built from 16 residues. The germline V gene encodes CDR1 SGHRS and CDR2 YFSETQ.

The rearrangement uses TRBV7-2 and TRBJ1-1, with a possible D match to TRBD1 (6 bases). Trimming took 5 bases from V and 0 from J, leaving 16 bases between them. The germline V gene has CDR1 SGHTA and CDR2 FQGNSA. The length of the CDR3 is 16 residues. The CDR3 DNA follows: TGTGCCAGCAGCGGACGGATGACAGGACTGAACACTGAAGCTTTCTTT. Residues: CASSGRMTGLNTEAFF.

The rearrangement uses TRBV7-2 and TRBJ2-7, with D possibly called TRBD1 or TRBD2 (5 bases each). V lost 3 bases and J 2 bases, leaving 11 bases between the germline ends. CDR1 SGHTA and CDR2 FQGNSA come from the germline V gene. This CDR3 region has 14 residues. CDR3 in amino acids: CASSLGVGAYEQYF. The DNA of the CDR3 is TGTGCCAGCAGCTTGGGTGTGGGGGCCTACGAGCAGTACTTC. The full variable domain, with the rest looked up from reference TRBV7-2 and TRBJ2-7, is GAGVSQSPSNKVTEKGKDVELRCDPISGHTALYWYRQSLGQGLEFLIYFQGNSAPDKSGLPSDRFSAERTGGSVSTLTIQRTQQEDSAVYLCASSLGVGAYEQYFGPGTRLTVT.

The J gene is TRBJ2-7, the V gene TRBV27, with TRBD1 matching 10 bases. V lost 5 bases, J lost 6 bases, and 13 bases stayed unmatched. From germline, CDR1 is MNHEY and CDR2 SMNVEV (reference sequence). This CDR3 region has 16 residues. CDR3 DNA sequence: TGTGCCAGCAGTCCGAGAACCGGGACAGGGGTGAGCGAGCAGTACTTC. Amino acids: CASSPRTGTGVSEQYF.

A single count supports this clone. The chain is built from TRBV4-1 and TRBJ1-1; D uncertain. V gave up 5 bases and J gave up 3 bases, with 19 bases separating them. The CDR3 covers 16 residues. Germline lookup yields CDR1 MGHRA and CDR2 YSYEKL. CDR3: CASSNRTFFGYTEAFF. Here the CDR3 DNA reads TGCGCCAGCAGCAACAGAACATTTTTCGGGTACACTGAAGCTTTCTTT.